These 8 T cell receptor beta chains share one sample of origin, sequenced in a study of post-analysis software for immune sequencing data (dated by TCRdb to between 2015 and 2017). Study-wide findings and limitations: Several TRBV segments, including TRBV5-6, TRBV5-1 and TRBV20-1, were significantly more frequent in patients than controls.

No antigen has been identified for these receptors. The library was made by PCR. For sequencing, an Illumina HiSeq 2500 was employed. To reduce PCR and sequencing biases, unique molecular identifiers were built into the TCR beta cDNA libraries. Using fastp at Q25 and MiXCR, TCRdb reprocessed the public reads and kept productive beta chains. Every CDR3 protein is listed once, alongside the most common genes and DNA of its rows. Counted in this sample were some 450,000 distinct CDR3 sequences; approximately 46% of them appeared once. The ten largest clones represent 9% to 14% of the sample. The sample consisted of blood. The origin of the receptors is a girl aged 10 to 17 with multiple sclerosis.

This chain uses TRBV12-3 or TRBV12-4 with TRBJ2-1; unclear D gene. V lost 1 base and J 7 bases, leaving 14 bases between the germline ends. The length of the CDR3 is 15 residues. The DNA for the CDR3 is TGTGCCAGCAGTTTAGTTTCGAAGGGTAATAATGAGCAGTTCTTC. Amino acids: CASSLVSKGNNEQFF.

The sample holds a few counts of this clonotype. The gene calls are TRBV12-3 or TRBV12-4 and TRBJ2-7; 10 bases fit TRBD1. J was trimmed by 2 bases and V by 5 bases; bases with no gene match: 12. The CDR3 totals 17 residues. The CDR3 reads CASSPKGQGFSAYEQYF. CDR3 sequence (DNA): TGTGCCAGCAGTCCCAAGGGACAGGGGTTTTCTGCCTACGAGCAGTACTTC.

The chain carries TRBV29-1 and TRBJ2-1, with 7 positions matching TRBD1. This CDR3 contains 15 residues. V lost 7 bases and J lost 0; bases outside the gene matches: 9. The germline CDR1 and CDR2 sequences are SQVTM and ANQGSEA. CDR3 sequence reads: CSGTGQDSSYNEQFF. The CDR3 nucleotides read TGCAGCGGCACAGGACAGGACAGCTCCTACAATGAGCAGTTCTTC.

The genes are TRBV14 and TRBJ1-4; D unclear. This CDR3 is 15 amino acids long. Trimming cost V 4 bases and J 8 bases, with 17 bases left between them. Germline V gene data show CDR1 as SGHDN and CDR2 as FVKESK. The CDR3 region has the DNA TGTGCCAGCAGCCCACAACGACTAGGACGGGAAAAACTGTTTTTT. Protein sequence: CASSPQRLGREKLFF. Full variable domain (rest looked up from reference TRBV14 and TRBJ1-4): EAGVTQFPSHSVIEKGQTVTLRCDPISGHDNLYWYRRVMGKEIKFLLHFVKESKQDESGMPNNRFLAERTGGTYSTLKVQPAELEDSGVYFCASSPQRLGREKLFFGSGTQLSVL.

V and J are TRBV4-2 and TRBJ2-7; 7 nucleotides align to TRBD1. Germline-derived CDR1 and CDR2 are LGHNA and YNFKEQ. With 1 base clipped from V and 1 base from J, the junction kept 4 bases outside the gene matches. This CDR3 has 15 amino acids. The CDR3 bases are TGTGCCAGCAGCCAAGGACAGGGCTCTTCCTACGAGCAGTACTTC. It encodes CASSQGQGSSYEQYF.

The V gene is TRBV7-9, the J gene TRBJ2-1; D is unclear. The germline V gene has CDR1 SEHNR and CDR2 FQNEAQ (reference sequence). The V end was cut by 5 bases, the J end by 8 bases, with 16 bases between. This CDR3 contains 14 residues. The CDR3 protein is CASSPHPARDEQFF. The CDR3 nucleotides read TGTGCCAGCAGCCCACATCCGGCTCGCGATGAGCAGTTCTTC.

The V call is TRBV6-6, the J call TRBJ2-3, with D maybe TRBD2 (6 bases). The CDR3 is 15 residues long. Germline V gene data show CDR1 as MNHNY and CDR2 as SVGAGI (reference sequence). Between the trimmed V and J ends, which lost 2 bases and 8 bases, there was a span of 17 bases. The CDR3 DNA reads TGTGCCAGCAGTTACCCTAACGGGACTGGGGGTACGCAGTATTTT. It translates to CASSYPNGTGGTQYF.

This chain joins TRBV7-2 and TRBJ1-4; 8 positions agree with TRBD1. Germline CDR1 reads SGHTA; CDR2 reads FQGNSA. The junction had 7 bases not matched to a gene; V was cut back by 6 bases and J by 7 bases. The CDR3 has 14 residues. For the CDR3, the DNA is TGTGCCAGCAGTTCAGGGGGCAACGGTGAAAAACTGTTTTTT. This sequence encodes CASSSGGNGEKLFF.